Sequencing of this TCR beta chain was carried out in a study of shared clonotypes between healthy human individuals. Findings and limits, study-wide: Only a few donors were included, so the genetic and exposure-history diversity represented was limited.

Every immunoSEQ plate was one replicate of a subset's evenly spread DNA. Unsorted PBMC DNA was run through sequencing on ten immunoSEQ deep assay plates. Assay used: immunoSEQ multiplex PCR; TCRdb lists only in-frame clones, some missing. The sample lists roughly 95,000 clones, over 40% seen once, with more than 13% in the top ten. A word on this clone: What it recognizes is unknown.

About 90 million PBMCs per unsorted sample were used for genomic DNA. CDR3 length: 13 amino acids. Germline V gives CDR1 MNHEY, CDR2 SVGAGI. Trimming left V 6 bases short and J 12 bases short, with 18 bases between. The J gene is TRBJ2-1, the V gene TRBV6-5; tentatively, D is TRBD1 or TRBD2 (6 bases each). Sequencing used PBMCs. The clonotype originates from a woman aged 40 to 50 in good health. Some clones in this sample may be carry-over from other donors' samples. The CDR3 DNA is TGTGCCAGCAGCCAGACCCCGGGGGCAGTGCAGTTCTTC. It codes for CASSQTPGAVQFF.